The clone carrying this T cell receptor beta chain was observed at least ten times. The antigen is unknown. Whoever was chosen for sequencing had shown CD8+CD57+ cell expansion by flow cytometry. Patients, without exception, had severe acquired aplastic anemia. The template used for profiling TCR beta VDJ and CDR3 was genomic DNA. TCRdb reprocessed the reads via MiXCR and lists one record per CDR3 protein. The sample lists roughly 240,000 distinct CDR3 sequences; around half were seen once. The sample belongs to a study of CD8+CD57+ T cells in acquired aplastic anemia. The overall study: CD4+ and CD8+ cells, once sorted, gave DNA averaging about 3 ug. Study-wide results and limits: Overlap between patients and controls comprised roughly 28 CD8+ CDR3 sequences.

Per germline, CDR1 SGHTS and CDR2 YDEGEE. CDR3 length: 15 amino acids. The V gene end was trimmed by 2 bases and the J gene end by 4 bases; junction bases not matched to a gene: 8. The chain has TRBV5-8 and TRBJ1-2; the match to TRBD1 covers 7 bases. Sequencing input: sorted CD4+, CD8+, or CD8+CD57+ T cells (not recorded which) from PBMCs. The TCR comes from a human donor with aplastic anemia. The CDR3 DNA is TGTGCCAGCAGCTTCATGACAGGGCAACTCTATGGCTACACCTTC. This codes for CASSFMTGQLYGYTF.